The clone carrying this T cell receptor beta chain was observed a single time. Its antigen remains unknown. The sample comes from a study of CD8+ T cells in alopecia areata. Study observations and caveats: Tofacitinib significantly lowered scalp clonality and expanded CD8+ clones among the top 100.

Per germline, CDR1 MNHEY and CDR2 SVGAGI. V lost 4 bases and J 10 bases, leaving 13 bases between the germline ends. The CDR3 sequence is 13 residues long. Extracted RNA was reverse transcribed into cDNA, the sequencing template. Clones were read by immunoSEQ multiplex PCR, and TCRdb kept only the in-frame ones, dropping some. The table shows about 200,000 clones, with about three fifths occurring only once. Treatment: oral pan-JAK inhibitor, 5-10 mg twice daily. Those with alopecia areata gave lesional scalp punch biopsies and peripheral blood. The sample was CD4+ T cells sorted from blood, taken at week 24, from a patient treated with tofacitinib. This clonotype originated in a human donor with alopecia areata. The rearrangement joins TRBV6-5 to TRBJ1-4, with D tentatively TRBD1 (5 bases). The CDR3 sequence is CASSLGRDGKLFF. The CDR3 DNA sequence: TGTGCCAGCAGTTTGGGCAGGGATGGAAAACTGTTTTTT.